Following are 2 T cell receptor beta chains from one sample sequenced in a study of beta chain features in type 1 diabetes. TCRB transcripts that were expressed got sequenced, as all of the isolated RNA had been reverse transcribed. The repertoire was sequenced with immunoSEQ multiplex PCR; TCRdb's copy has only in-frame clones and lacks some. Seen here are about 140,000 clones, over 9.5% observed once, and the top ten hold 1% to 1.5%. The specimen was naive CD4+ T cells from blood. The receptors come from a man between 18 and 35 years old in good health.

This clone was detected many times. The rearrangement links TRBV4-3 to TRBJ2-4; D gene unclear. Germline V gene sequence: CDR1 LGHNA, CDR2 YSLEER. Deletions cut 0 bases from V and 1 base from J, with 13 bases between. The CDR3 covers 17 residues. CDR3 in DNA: TGCGCCAGCAGCCAAGATGCGCATGTTGTCGCCAAAAACATTCAGTACTTC. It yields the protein CASSQDAHVVAKNIQYF.

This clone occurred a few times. CDR3 sequence (DNA): TGTGCCATCAGTGCACAGACCTTATACGAGCAGTACTTC. Its protein product is CAISAQTLYEQYF. The rearrangement joins TRBV10-3 to TRBJ2-7, with unresolved D. In germline, CDR1 is ENHRY, CDR2 SYGVKD. This CDR3 contains 13 residues. V gave up 4 bases and J gave up 4 bases, with 11 bases separating them.